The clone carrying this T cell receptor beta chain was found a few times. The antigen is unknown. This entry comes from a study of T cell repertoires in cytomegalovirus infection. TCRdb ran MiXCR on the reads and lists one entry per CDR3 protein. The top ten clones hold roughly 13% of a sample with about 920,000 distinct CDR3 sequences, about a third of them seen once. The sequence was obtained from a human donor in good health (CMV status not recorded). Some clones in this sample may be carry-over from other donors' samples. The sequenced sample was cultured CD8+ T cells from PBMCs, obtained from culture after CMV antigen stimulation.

The CDR3 sequence is CASSQETGYEQYV. CDR3 nucleotide sequence: TGCGCCAGCAGCCAAGAGACAGGCTACGAGCAGTACGTC. The genes are TRBV4-3 and TRBJ2-7, with D possibly being TRBD1 (6 bases). This CDR3 region has 13 residues. CDR1 and CDR2 (germline): LGHNA, YSLEER. V lost 0 bases to trimming and J lost 3 bases, with 6 bases between them.